These 20 T cell receptor beta chains were sequenced from one sample in a study of T cell responses to AZD1222 COVID-19 vaccine. Libraries were prepared by immunoSEQ multiplex PCR; TCRdb keeps only in-frame clonotypes and omits some of them. The table lists 160,000 or so clones, around 94% of them singletons. Sequenced material: peripheral blood, taken 28 days after the second AZD1222 dose. These receptors all stem from an adult who received the AZD1222 COVID-19 vaccine.

The chain is built from TRBV28 and TRBJ2-1; the match to TRBD2 covers 8 bases. V trimming: 2 bases; J trimming: 8 bases; junction bases outside the gene matches: 5. There are 14 residues in the CDR3. Germline loops: CDR1 MDHEN, CDR2 SYDVKM. The CDR3 DNA reads as TGTGCCAGCAGTTTAACGGGAGGGTGGGATGAGCAGTTCTTC. Residues: CASSLTGGWDEQFF. The full variable domain, completed using reference TRBV28 and TRBJ2-1, is DVKVTQSSRYLVKRTGEKVFLECVQDMDHENMFWYRQDPGLGLRLIYFSYDVKMKEKGDIPEGYSVSREKKERFSLILESASTNQTSMYLCASSLTGGWDEQFFGPGTRLTVL.

This chain uses TRBV7-8 with TRBJ1-1; TRBD1 is a possible D gene (5 bases). Germline-derived CDR1 and CDR2 are SGHVS and FQNEAQ. Deletions cut 8 bases from V and 4 bases from J, with 23 bases between. CDR3 length: 16 amino acids. The CDR3 coding sequence is TGTGCCAGCCGCCTTGGGGGGGGAGGAAGCATCACTGAAGCTTTCTTT. Its protein product is CASRLGGGGSITEAFF.

This rearrangement joins TRBV7-2 to TRBJ1-5, with 7 bases lining up with TRBD1. This CDR3 is 15 amino acids long. Germline V gene sequence: CDR1 SGHTA, CDR2 FQGNSA. V was pared by 2 bases and J by 4 bases, with 5 bases of the junction left unmatched. The CDR3 DNA reads as TGTGCCAGCAGCTTATGGGACAGCCCAAATCAGCCCCAGCATTTT. This encodes CASSLWDSPNQPQHF.

The chain uses TRBV7-2 and TRBJ2-1; D may match TRBD1 or TRBD2 (5 bases each). The CDR3 runs 13 residues. Trimming shortened V by 6 bases and J by 9 bases, and 15 bases separated the two germline ends. Looked up from germline, CDR1 is SGHTA and CDR2 is FQGNSA. The CDR3 loop is CASSFHGASEQFF. The CDR3 nucleotides are TGTGCCAGCAGTTTCCACGGGGCGAGTGAGCAGTTCTTC.

The chain recombines TRBV3-1 (or the pseudogene TRBV3-2) with TRBJ2-7; 8 positions agree with TRBD2. The length of the CDR3 is 15 residues. Trimming at V came to 4 bases and at J to 1 base, leaving 6 bases not matched to a gene. CDR1 is LGHDT, CDR2 YNNKEL, per germline (reference sequence). The CDR3 spells CASSPITGGSYEQYF. The CDR3 DNA sequence: TGTGCCAGCAGCCCCATAACGGGAGGGTCCTACGAGCAGTACTTC.

The chain carries TRBV18 and TRBJ1-2, with D possibly matching TRBD1 (5 bases). Trimming took off 7 bases at V and 4 bases at J, with 10 bases between the two ends. CDR3 length: 12 residues. CDR1 and CDR2 from the germline V gene are KGHSH and LQKENI. In DNA, the CDR3 is TGTGCCAGCTTTACAGGTCTCTATGGCTACACCTTC. This sequence encodes CASFTGLYGYTF.

The chain carries TRBV6-5 and TRBJ1-2; D is unclear. Looked up from germline, CDR1 is MNHEY and CDR2 is SVGAGI. V lost 0 bases, J lost 1 base, and 12 bases lay in between. The CDR3 extends over 16 amino acids. CDR3: CASSYSRGNSNYGYTF. Written as DNA, the CDR3 is TGTGCCAGCAGTTACTCGAGAGGGAACAGTAACTATGGCTACACCTTC.

The V gene is TRBV5-4, the J gene TRBJ1-1, with a tentative D call TRBD1 (5 bases). Germline-derived CDR1 and CDR2 are SGHNT and YYREEE (reference sequence). This CDR3 region has 16 residues. Trimming cost V 1 base and J 4 bases, with 17 bases left between them. For the CDR3, the DNA is TGTGCCAGCAGCTTGATTCAGTCGGGGACTGTCACTGAAGCTTTCTTT. Translated, it gives CASSLIQSGTVTEAFF.

The chain carries TRBV6-5 and TRBJ1-3; 7 bases match TRBD1. Germline V gene lookup returns CDR1 MNHEY and CDR2 SVGAGI. The V gene end was trimmed by 8 bases and the J gene end by 0 bases; junction bases not matched to a gene: 4. CDR3 length equals 14 residues. Written as DNA, the CDR3 is TGTGCCAGCCAGGGACAGATCTCTGGAAACACCATATATTTT. It specifies CASQGQISGNTIYF.

In its sample, this clone was seen once. The rearrangement uses TRBV18 and TRBJ2-7, with TRBD1 matching over 10 bases. The CDR3 totals 16 residues. The germline V gene has CDR1 KGHSH and CDR2 LQKENI. Trimming at V came to 3 bases and at J to 3 bases, leaving 8 bases not matched to a gene. This CDR3 is CASSPTSGQGGYEQYF. CDR3 nucleotide sequence: TGTGCCAGCTCACCTACTAGCGGACAGGGGGGCTACGAGCAGTACTTC.

The chain is built from TRBV19 and TRBJ1-1; 10 positions agree with TRBD1. Looked up from germline, CDR1 is LNHDA and CDR2 is SQIVND (reference sequence). The CDR3 length is 14 residues. V lost 8 bases to trimming and J lost 5 bases; unmatched junction nucleotides: 8. The CDR3 nucleotides are TGTGCCAGTTCCGAGGGGACAGGGGTAACTGAAGCTTTCTTT. This codes for CASSEGTGVTEAFF. Full variable domain (rest looked up from reference TRBV19 and TRBJ1-1): DGGITQSPKYLFRKEGQNVTLSCEQNLNHDAMYWYRQDPGQGLRLIYYSQIVNDFQKGDIAEGYSVSREKKESFPLTVTSAQKNPTAFYLCASSEGTGVTEAFFGQGTRLTVV.

The chain recombines TRBV19 with TRBJ1-1; D is possibly TRBD1 (6 bases). CDR3 length: 15 amino acids. Per germline, CDR1 LNHDA and CDR2 SQIVND (reference sequence). V was cut by 7 bases and J by 1 base, with 16 bases left in between. CDR3 sequence reads: CASTQSTGANTEAFF. The CDR3 DNA sequence: TGTGCCAGTACTCAATCGACAGGAGCGAACACTGAAGCTTTCTTT.

This sequence joins TRBV5-1 and TRBJ2-2; D not certain. This CDR3 spans 15 amino acids. Between the trimmed V and J ends, which lost 0 bases and 0 bases, there was a span of 6 bases. Germline V gives CDR1 SGHRS, CDR2 YFSETQ. The CDR3 sequence: CASSLGHSNTGELFF. As DNA, the CDR3 is TGCGCCAGCAGCTTGGGACACTCGAACACCGGGGAGCTGTTTTTT.

The chain links TRBV5-1 to TRBJ1-2; D is perhaps TRBD1 (5 bases). Germline assignment: CDR1 SGHRS and CDR2 YFSETQ. CDR3 length: 14 residues. Trimming removed 7 bases at V and 4 bases at J, with 17 bases between. CDR3 DNA sequence: TGCGCCAGCGGGGACCCGGGGGTAGGCTATGGCTACACCTTC. Amino acid sequence: CASGDPGVGYGYTF.

The rearrangement links TRBV12-3 or TRBV12-4 to TRBJ1-3; the D is unclear. V shed 6 bases and J shed 2 bases, with 8 bases lying between them. The CDR3 extends over 13 amino acids. As DNA, the CDR3 is TGTGCCAGCAGAGAACAGCCTGGAAACACCATATATTTT. Its translation: CASREQPGNTIYF.

J is TRBJ2-1 and V is TRBV25-1, with 9 bases that match TRBD1. The V gene's germline CDR1 is MGHDK and CDR2 SYGVNS. The CDR3 runs to 15 residues. V dropped 2 bases and J dropped 8; count of bases not matched to a gene: 7. The CDR3 coding sequence is TGTGCCAGCAGTGAACGACAGGGGGTTCGGGATGAGCAGTTCTTC. It codes for CASSERQGVRDEQFF.

This clone has just one count. The genes are TRBV7-9 and TRBJ2-2; 10 bases are shared with TRBD2. CDR1 SEHNR and CDR2 FQNEAQ come from the germline V gene (reference sequence). There are 16 residues in the CDR3. Trimming cost V 1 base and J 4 bases; bases outside gene matches: 3. The CDR3 DNA sequence: TGTGCCAGCAGCTTAGGACTAGCGGGTGGCACCGGGGAGCTGTTTTTT. Translating gives CASSLGLAGGTGELFF.

The gene calls are TRBV28 and TRBJ1-5; the D gene is possibly TRBD1 (6 bases). V was cut by 7 bases and J by 5 bases, with 15 bases left in between. The CDR3 consists of 14 residues. CDR1 is MDHEN, CDR2 SYDVKM, per germline. The CDR3 loop is CASTPGEGYQPQHF. The CDR3 DNA sequence: TGTGCCAGCACTCCAGGGGAGGGGTATCAGCCCCAGCATTTT.

The chain is built from TRBV2 and TRBJ2-1; a weak D match, TRBD2 (5 bases). The CDR3 covers 13 residues. The ends were cut back, 7 bases at V and 8 bases at J, with 15 bases in the middle. Germline values: CDR1 SNHLY, CDR2 FYNNEI. CDR3 sequence reads: CASNLAFIYEQFF. In nucleotides, the CDR3 is TGTGCCAGCAACCTAGCCTTCATCTATGAGCAGTTCTTC.

V and J are TRBV29-1 and TRBJ2-1, with unresolved D. The CDR3 is made up of 13 amino acids. The V and J ends lost 4 bases and 6 bases respectively, with 13 bases between them. Germline values: CDR1 SQVTM, CDR2 ANQGSEA. CDR3: CSVGSLDPNEQFF. As DNA, the CDR3 is TGCAGCGTTGGGTCTCTAGATCCCAATGAGCAGTTCTTC.